This TCR beta chain was obtained from a study of T cell repertoires in cytomegalovirus infection. Study results and caveats: The study identified carriers of CMV plus the relevant HLA from cumulative public TCR beta family frequency.

TCRdb recomputed calls from the reads with MiXCR, one row per CDR3 protein. Of about 160,000 distinct CDR3 sequences listed, about 22% are singletons. Notes on this clonotype: The antigen is undetermined.

Germline V CDR1 and CDR2: SEHNR, FQNEAQ (reference sequence). The CDR3 covers 15 residues. The germline V and J ends were trimmed by 7 bases and 5 bases, with 20 bases remaining between them. The J gene is TRBJ2-5, the V gene TRBV7-9, with D possibly matching TRBD1 (6 bases). The sequenced sample was CD8+ T cells from cultured PBMCs, obtained from culture after CMV antigen stimulation. This TCR came from a human donor in good health (CMV status not recorded). Some clones in this sample may be carry-over from other donors' samples. CDR3 region: CASTPRQGRRETQYF. The CDR3 DNA follows: TGTGCCAGCACCCCCCGCCAGGGGCGGCGGGAGACCCAGTACTTC.